A selection of T cell receptor beta chains follows, all from one sample in a study of persistence of HIV-infected CD4 T cells. Sequencing used immunoSEQ multiplex PCR; TCRdb keeps in-frame clones, though not all of them. The sample has about 36,000 clones, more than 75% seen once. Antigen specificity for these receptors is unknown. The material was cultured CD4+ T cells from PBMCs, obtained from a patient who received antiretroviral therapy. Source of these receptors: an adult with HIV. The donor label of this sample is uncertain. Each CDR3 is given with its conserved first and last residue. Fields, in order: V gene, CDR3 length, J gene, D gene, clone size, CDR3 protein, CDR3 DNA. The D gene is left open where the match is weak. Rows may omit the clone size; those that give it use once, few, many or a size class.

V gene: TRBV9
CDR3 length: 14
J gene: TRBJ1-3
D gene: .
clone size: .
CDR3 protein: CASSRSGVGNTIYF
CDR3 DNA: TGTGCCAGCAGCAGATCAGGGGTCGGAAACACCATATATTTT

V gene: TRBV6-5
CDR3 length: 13
J gene: TRBJ2-7
D gene: .
clone size: .
CDR3 protein: CASSPGTIYEQYF
CDR3 DNA: TGTGCCAGCAGCCCCGGGACCATATACGAGCAGTACTTC

V gene: TRBV7-7
CDR3 length: 15
J gene: TRBJ2-1
D gene: TRBD2
clone size: .
CDR3 protein: CASSSRSGGPGEQFF
CDR3 DNA: TGTGCCAGCAGCTCCCGAAGCGGGGGGCCGGGTGAGCAGTTCTTC

V gene: TRBV2
CDR3 length: 14
J gene: TRBJ2-2
D gene: .
clone size: few
CDR3 protein: CASSPRTGTGELFF
CDR3 DNA: TGTGCCAGCAGTCCCCGGACGGGCACCGGGGAGCTGTTTTTT

V gene: TRBV5-1
CDR3 length: 15
J gene: TRBJ2-1
D gene: TRBD2
clone size: .
CDR3 protein: CASSRTSGGYNEQFF
CDR3 DNA: TGCGCCAGCAGCCGGACTAGCGGGGGGTATAATGAGCAGTTCTTC

V gene: TRBV5-1
CDR3 length: 15
J gene: TRBJ1-5
D gene: TRBD1
clone size: .
CDR3 protein: CASSSGTGDGQPQHF
CDR3 DNA: TGCGCCAGCAGCTCCGGGACAGGGGACGGTCAGCCCCAGCATTTT

V gene: TRBV7-2
CDR3 length: 15
J gene: TRBJ1-2
D gene: .
clone size: .
CDR3 protein: CASSLASGGLYGYTF
CDR3 DNA: TGTGCCAGCAGCTTAGCATCGGGCGGCCTCTATGGCTACACCTTC

V gene: TRBV6-1
CDR3 length: 14
J gene: TRBJ2-7
D gene: TRBD1
clone size: once
CDR3 protein: CASSEPAGGYEQYF
CDR3 DNA: TGTGCCAGCAGTGAACCGGCAGGGGGCTACGAGCAGTACTTC

V gene: TRBV7-3
CDR3 length: 16
J gene: TRBJ2-3
D gene: .
clone size: .
CDR3 protein: CASSLSRGAHTDTQYF
CDR3 DNA: TGTGCCAGCAGCCTGTCTAGGGGAGCCCACACAGATACGCAGTATTTT

V gene: TRBV19
CDR3 length: 15
J gene: TRBJ1-5
D gene: .
clone size: .
CDR3 protein: CATRGQLNSNQPQHF
CDR3 DNA: TGTGCCACCCGGGGGCAGCTTAATAGCAATCAGCCCCAGCATTTT

V gene: TRBV6-5
CDR3 length: 15
J gene: TRBJ2-1
D gene: TRBD2
clone size: .
CDR3 protein: CASSTKRGAYNEQFF
CDR3 DNA: TGTGCCAGCAGTACAAAGCGGGGGGCTTACAATGAGCAGTTCTTC

V gene: TRBV12-3/TRBV12-4
CDR3 length: 13
J gene: TRBJ1-6
D gene: .
clone size: .
CDR3 protein: CASSLDSRSPLHF
CDR3 DNA: TGTGCCAGCAGTTTAGACAGCCGTTCACCCCTCCACTTT

V gene: TRBV18
CDR3 length: 15
J gene: TRBJ1-5
D gene: .
clone size: .
CDR3 protein: CASSPEAAANQPQHF
CDR3 DNA: TGTGCCAGCTCACCAGAAGCGGCGGCAAATCAGCCCCAGCATTTT

V gene: TRBV7-9
CDR3 length: 15
J gene: TRBJ1-6
D gene: .
clone size: .
CDR3 protein: CASSPSGESNSPLHF
CDR3 DNA: TGTGCCAGCAGCCCGTCAGGGGAGTCTAATTCACCCCTCCACTTT

V gene: TRBV4-1
CDR3 length: 14
J gene: TRBJ2-1
D gene: .
clone size: .
CDR3 protein: CASSQVEGSHEQFF
CDR3 DNA: TGCGCCAGCAGCCAGGTCGAGGGGTCCCATGAGCAGTTCTTC

V gene: TRBV6-5
CDR3 length: 12
J gene: TRBJ1-4
D gene: .
clone size: .
CDR3 protein: CASSYKNEKLFF
CDR3 DNA: TGTGCCAGCAGTTACAAAAATGAAAAACTGTTTTTT

V gene: TRBV7-3
CDR3 length: 15
J gene: TRBJ2-1
D gene: TRBD1
clone size: .
CDR3 protein: CASSRPDRGDNEQFF
CDR3 DNA: TGTGCCAGCAGTCGCCCGGACAGGGGGGACAATGAGCAGTTCTTC

V gene: TRBV2
CDR3 length: 14
J gene: TRBJ1-5
D gene: TRBD1
clone size: .
CDR3 protein: CASSDDRGNQPQHF
CDR3 DNA: TGTGCCAGCAGTGATGACAGGGGGAATCAGCCCCAGCATTTT

V gene: TRBV6-1
CDR3 length: 16
J gene: TRBJ1-2
D gene: .
clone size: once
CDR3 protein: CASSEAYSLSNYGYTF
CDR3 DNA: TGTGCCAGCAGTGAAGCGTACAGCCTAAGTAACTATGGCTACACCTTC

V gene: TRBV28
CDR3 length: 16
J gene: TRBJ2-3
D gene: .
clone size: .
CDR3 protein: CASSRPGTRGADTQYF
CDR3 DNA: TGTGCCAGCAGTCGACCTGGGACACGGGGGGCAGATACGCAGTATTTT

V gene: TRBV5-1
CDR3 length: 16
J gene: TRBJ1-1
D gene: TRBD1
clone size: .
CDR3 protein: CASSLDPGQGNTEAFF
CDR3 DNA: TGCGCCAGCAGCCTCGATCCGGGACAGGGAAACACTGAAGCTTTCTTT

V gene: TRBV7-2
CDR3 length: 13
J gene: TRBJ2-7
D gene: TRBD2
clone size: .
CDR3 protein: CASSPAGGYEQYF
CDR3 DNA: TGTGCCAGCAGCCCAGCGGGGGGCTACGAGCAGTACTTC

V gene: TRBV2
CDR3 length: 14
J gene: TRBJ1-5
D gene: TRBD1
clone size: .
CDR3 protein: CASSETGDRQPQHF
CDR3 DNA: TGTGCCAGCAGTGAAACAGGGGATCGTCAGCCCCAGCATTTT

V gene: TRBV12-3/TRBV12-4
CDR3 length: 13
J gene: TRBJ1-2
D gene: TRBD1
clone size: once
CDR3 protein: CASRLGQYYGYTF
CDR3 DNA: TGTGCCAGCAGATTGGGACAGTACTATGGCTACACCTTC

V gene: TRBV7-9
CDR3 length: 14
J gene: TRBJ1-1
D gene: TRBD1
clone size: once
CDR3 protein: CASSPWGTEKEAFF
CDR3 DNA: TGTGCCAGCAGCCCTTGGGGGACAGAAAAAGAAGCTTTCTTT

V gene: TRBV28
CDR3 length: 16
J gene: TRBJ1-5
D gene: .
clone size: .
CDR3 protein: CATLGGVVSSNQPQHF
CDR3 DNA: TGTGCCACCCTGGGAGGGGTTGTTTCTAGCAATCAGCCCCAGCATTTT

V gene: TRBV10-1
CDR3 length: 13
J gene: TRBJ1-2
D gene: .
clone size: .
CDR3 protein: CASSESRTYGYTF
CDR3 DNA: TGCGCCAGCAGTGAGTCAAGGACCTATGGCTACACCTTC

V gene: TRBV3-1/TRBV3-2
CDR3 length: 15
J gene: TRBJ1-4
D gene: .
clone size: .
CDR3 protein: CASSPVDGPNEKLFF
CDR3 DNA: TGTGCCAGCAGTCCTGTTGACGGCCCTAATGAAAAACTGTTTTTT